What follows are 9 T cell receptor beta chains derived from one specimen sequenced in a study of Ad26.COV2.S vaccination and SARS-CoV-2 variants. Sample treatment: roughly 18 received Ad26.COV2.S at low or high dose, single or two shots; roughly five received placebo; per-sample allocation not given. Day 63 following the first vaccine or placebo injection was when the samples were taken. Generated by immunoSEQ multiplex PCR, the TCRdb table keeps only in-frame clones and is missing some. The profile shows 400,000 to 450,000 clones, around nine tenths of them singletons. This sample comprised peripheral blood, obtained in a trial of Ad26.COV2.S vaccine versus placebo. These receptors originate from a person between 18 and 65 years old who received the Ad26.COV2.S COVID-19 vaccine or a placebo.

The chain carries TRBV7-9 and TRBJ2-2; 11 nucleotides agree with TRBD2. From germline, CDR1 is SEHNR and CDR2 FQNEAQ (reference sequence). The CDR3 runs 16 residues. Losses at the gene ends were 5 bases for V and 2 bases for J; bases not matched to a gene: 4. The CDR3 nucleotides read TGTGCCAGCAGCGTAAGACTAGCGGGAAACACCGGGGAGCTGTTTTTT. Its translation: CASSVRLAGNTGELFF. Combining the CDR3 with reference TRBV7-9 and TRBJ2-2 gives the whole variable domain DTGVSQNPRHKITKRGQNVTFRCDPISEHNRLYWYRQTLGQGPEFLTYFQNEAQLEKSRLLSDRFSAERPKGSFSTLEIQRTEQGDSAMYLCASSVRLAGNTGELFFGEGSRLTVL.

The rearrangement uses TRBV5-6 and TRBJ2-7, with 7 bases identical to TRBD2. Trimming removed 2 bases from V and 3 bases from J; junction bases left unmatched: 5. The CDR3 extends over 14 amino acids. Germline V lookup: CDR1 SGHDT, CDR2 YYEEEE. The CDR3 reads CASSFIGRDYEQYF. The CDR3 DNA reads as TGTGCCAGCAGCTTCATAGGGAGGGACTACGAGCAGTACTTC.

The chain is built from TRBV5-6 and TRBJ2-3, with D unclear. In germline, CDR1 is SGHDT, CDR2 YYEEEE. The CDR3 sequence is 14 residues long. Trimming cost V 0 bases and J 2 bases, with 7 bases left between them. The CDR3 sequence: CASSLVADTDTQYF. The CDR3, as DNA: TGTGCCAGCAGCTTGGTGGCAGACACAGATACGCAGTATTTT.

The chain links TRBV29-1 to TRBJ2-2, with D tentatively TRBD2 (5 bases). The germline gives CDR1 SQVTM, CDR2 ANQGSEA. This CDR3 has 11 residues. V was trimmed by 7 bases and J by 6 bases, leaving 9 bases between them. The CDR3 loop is CSASKAGELFF. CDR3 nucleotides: TGCAGCGCTAGCAAGGCCGGGGAGCTGTTTTTT.

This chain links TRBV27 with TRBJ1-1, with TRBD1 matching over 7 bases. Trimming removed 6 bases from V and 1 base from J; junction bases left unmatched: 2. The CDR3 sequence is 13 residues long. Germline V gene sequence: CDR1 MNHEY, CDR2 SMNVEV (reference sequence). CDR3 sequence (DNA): TGTGCCAGCAGGTGGACAGGGAACACTGAAGCTTTCTTT. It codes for CASRWTGNTEAFF.

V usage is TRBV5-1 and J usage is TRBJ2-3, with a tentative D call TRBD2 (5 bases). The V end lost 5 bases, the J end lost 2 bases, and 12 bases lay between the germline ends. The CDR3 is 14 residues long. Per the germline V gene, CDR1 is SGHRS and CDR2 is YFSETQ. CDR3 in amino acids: CASSSADPTDTQYF. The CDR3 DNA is TGCGCCAGCAGTTCAGCGGACCCCACAGATACGCAGTATTTT.

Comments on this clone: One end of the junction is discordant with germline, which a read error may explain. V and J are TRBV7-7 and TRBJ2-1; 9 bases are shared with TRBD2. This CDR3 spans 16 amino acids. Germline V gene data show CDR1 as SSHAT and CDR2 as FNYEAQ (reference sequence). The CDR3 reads CASSLAIAGVGNEQFF. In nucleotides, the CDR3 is TGTGCTAGCAGCTTAGCAATAGCGGGAGTTGGCAATGAGCAGTTCTTC.

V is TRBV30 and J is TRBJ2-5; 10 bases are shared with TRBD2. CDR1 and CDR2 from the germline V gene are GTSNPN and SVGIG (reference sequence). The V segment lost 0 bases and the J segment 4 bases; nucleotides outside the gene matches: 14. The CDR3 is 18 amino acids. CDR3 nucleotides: TGTGCCTGGAGTGTACGGGTGGGAGCGGGAGGGCCCAGAGAGACCCAGTACTTC. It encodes CAWSVRVGAGGPRETQYF.

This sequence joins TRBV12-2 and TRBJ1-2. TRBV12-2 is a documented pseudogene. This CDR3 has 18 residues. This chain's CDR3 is CASRLGRPLYRAVYGYTF. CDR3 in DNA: TGTGCAAGTCGCTTAGGTCGGCCACTTTATAGAGCGGTCTATGGCTACACCTTC.